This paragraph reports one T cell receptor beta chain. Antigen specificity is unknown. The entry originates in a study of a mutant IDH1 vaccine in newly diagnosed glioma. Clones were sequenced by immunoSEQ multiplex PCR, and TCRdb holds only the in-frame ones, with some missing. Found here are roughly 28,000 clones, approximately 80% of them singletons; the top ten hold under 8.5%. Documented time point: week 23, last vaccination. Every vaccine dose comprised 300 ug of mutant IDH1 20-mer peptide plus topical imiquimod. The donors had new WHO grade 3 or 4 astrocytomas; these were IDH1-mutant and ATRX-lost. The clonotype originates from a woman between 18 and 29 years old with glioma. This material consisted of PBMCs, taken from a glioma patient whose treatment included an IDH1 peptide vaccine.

This CDR3 reads CASRTGTANTEAFF. The CDR3 region has the DNA TGTGCCAGCAGAACCGGGACAGCGAACACTGAAGCTTTCTTT. The chain couples TRBV6-6 to TRBJ1-1, with 7 bases matching TRBD1. Unmatched junction bases numbered 5, after V lost 6 bases and J lost 1 base. Germline values: CDR1 MNHNY, CDR2 SVGAGI (reference sequence). This CDR3 has 14 residues.